The source of this T cell receptor beta chain is a study of blood T cells in healthy people across ages. Alongside a J-beta primer mix, a sample-barcoded 5' primer served in a second PCR lasting 7 to 11 cycles. TCRdb reprocessed the 5' RACE reads via MiXCR and lists one record per CDR3 protein. The sample holds 1.5 million to 2 million distinct CDR3 sequences; 28% are singletons and the top ten take 7.7%. This clonotype occurred a few times. The junction and the germline gene differ at one end; a read error may be behind it. Sequencing was performed on blood. The receptor was isolated from a woman aged 25 to 39 in good health.

In DNA, the CDR3 is TGTGCCAGCAGCCCAGGGGACAGACCCCTTCACTTC. As protein: CASSPGDRPLHF. The rearrangement uses TRBV7-9 and TRBJ2-4; TRBD1 agrees at 7 bases. The germline gives CDR1 SEHNR, CDR2 FQNEAQ (reference sequence). CDR3 length: 12 residues.